Following are 5 T cell receptor beta chains from one sample sequenced in a study of T cell responses to AZD1222 COVID-19 vaccine. The table came from immunoSEQ multiplex PCR; TCRdb's copy has only in-frame clones and leaves some out. The sample records about 180,000 clones, 88% being singletons. Sequencing used peripheral blood, obtained 28 days after the second AZD1222 dose. These receptors all stem from an adult who received the AZD1222 COVID-19 vaccine.

The chain has TRBV9 and TRBJ2-1; TRBD2 matches at 10 bases. Germline CDR1 reads SGDLS; CDR2 reads YYNGEE. The CDR3 is made up of 16 amino acids. The trim removed 0 bases at V and 8 bases at J, leaving 8 bases unmatched. CDR3 loop: CASSVAGSGGVDEQFF. The CDR3 bases are TGTGCCAGCAGCGTAGCGGGAAGCGGGGGGGTTGATGAGCAGTTCTTC. The complete variable domain, with remaining parts taken from reference TRBV9 and TRBJ2-1, reads DSGVTQTPKHLITATGQRVTLRCSPRSGDLSVYWYQQSLDQGLQFLIQYYNGEERAKGNILERFSAQQFPDLHSELNLSSLELGDSALYFCASSVAGSGGVDEQFFGPGTRLTVL.

This clone was recorded once. The rearrangement uses TRBV6-2 or TRBV6-3 and TRBJ1-4; D not certain. Between the trimmed V and J ends, which lost 0 bases and 0 bases, there was a span of 5 bases. The CDR3 loop spans 15 amino acids. The germline V gene has CDR1 MNHEY and CDR2 SVGEGT. The CDR3, as DNA: TGTGCCAGCAGTTACTCCTGGGCAACTAATGAAAAACTGTTTTTT. Translated, it gives CASSYSWATNEKLFF.

V gene TRBV7-2 combines with J gene TRBJ2-6; D remains unclear. CDR1 SGHTA and CDR2 FQGNSA come from the germline V gene. V lost 5 bases to trimming and J lost 8 bases, with 13 bases between them. CDR3 length equals 14 residues. CDR3 in DNA: TGTGCCAGCAGCGACCGGGTCCGAACCAACGTCCTGACTTTC. This translates into CASSDRVRTNVLTF.

V usage is TRBV27 and J usage is TRBJ1-6; unclear D gene. The CDR3 contains 16 residues. Germline CDR1 and CDR2: MNHEY and SMNVEV (reference sequence). V lost 3 bases, J lost 0 bases, and 9 bases lay in between. CDR3 DNA sequence: TGTGCCAGCAGTTTTGGCACACACTCCTATAATTCACCCCTCCACTTT. Its translation is CASSFGTHSYNSPLHF.

This chain uses TRBV5-1 with TRBJ1-6; D possibly corresponds to TRBD1 (5 bases). The CDR3 spans 16 residues. CDR1 SGHRS and CDR2 YFSETQ come from the germline V gene. V lost 7 bases and J 0 bases, leaving 14 bases between the germline ends. The CDR3 DNA sequence: TGCGCCAGCGCCCCTCGACAGAGCTCCTATAATTCACCCCTCCACTTT. It translates to CASAPRQSSYNSPLHF.